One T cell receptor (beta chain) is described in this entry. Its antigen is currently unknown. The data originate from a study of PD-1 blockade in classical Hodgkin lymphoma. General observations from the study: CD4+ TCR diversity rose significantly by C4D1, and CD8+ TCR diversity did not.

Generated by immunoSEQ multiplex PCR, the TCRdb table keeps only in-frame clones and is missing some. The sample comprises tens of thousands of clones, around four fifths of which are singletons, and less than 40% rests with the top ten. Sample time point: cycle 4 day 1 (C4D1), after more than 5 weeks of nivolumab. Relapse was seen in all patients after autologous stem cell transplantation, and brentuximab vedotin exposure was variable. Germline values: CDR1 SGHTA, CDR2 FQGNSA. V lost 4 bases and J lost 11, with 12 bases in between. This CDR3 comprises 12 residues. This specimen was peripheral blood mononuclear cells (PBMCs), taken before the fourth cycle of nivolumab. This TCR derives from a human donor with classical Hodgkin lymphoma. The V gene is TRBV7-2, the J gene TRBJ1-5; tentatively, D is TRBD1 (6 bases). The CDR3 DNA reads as TGTGCCAGCAGCTCATATCAGGGGACCCAGCATTTT. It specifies CASSSYQGTQHF.